This passage covers 17 T cell receptor beta chains from one sample sequenced in a study of identical twins. TCRdb re-called the 5' RACE reads with MiXCR, one entry per CDR3 protein. Of hundreds of thousands of distinct CDR3 sequences detected, 6% to 6.5% appear once; the ten largest clones hold 1.5% to 2%. Sequencing was done on a sample of naive T cells sorted from blood. These receptors came from a man aged 18 to 30 in good health.

This clonotype has a count of ten or more. This chain uses TRBV12-3 or TRBV12-4 with TRBJ2-5; D might be TRBD1 (6 bases). V was shortened by 3 bases and J by 2 bases, with 16 bases between the two germline ends. This CDR3 has 16 residues. The CDR3 DNA reads TGTGCCAGCAGTTTGTCGGACAGCTCGTGGCAAGAGACCCAGTACTTC. As protein: CASSLSDSSWQETQYF.

This clonotype was observed at least ten times. The chain employs TRBV20-1 and TRBJ2-1; 8 bases align to TRBD1. The CDR3 contains 13 residues. With V trimmed by 5 bases and J by 4 bases, 4 bases remained unmatched. The germline gives CDR1 DFQATT, CDR2 SNEGSKA (reference sequence). CDR3 sequence (DNA): TGCAGTGCTCATCAGGGGGCGTACAATGAGCAGTTCTTC. Amino acids: CSAHQGAYNEQFF.

Many counts were recorded for this clonotype. CDR3 region: CASSPLGQFYEQYF. For the CDR3, the DNA is TGTGCCAGCAGTCCCTTAGGACAGTTCTACGAGCAGTACTTC. The rearrangement links TRBV6-1 to TRBJ2-7; TRBD1 is a possible D gene (6 bases). The V gene lost 5 bases and the J gene lost 3 bases, with 14 bases spanning the gap. CDR1 and CDR2 from the germline V gene are MNHNS and SASEGT. CDR3 length: 14 amino acids.

This chain joins TRBV30 and TRBJ2-2, with 7 bases fitting TRBD1. The CDR3 is 15 amino acids. J gave up 2 bases and V 2 bases, and 5 bases lay outside the gene matches. Germline V gene lookup returns CDR1 GTSNPN and CDR2 SVGIG (reference sequence). The CDR3 DNA reads TGTGCCTGGAGTCGGGACAGCCCTAACACCGGGGAGCTGTTTTTT. Translated, it gives CAWSRDSPNTGELFF.

CDR3 coding DNA: TGCGCCAGCAGCTGGCGGGAGGGGTCCTACGAGCAGTACGTC. This codes for CASSWREGSYEQYV. J is TRBJ2-7 and V is TRBV5-1; TRBD2 aligns across 9 bases. The CDR3 extends over 14 amino acids. CDR1 and CDR2 (germline): SGHRS, YFSETQ. V was clipped by 3 bases and J by 1 base; unmatched bases: 2.

The genes are TRBV27 and TRBJ2-3; perhaps TRBD1 as D (5 bases). Deletions cut 0 bases from V and 1 base from J, with 14 bases between. The germline V gene has CDR1 MNHEY and CDR2 SMNVEV (reference sequence). The CDR3 spans 17 residues. CDR3 DNA sequence: TGTGCCAGCAGTTTATCGTGGACACCTTACCGCACAGATACGCAGTATTTT. Translated: CASSLSWTPYRTDTQYF.

This clonotype was counted a few times. This chain connects TRBV20-1 to TRBJ1-2; 9 nucleotides line up with TRBD1. This CDR3 comprises 13 residues. V was clipped by 1 base and J by 6 bases; unmatched bases: 3. The germline CDR1 and CDR2 sequences are DFQATT and SNEGSKA (reference sequence). CDR3 in DNA: TGCAGTGCTAGAGTCAGGACAGGGGATGGCTACACCTTC. It is translated as CSARVRTGDGYTF.

This clonotype was counted ten times or more. The chain joins TRBV9 to TRBJ2-2; D unresolved. This CDR3 has 13 amino acids. Trimming took off 3 bases at V and 4 bases at J, with 7 bases between the two ends. CDR1 is SGDLS, CDR2 YYNGEE, per germline. CDR3 nucleotides: TGTGCCAGCAGCGGAACGGGCACCGGGGAGCTGTTTTTT. Residues: CASSGTGTGELFF.

The V gene is TRBV20-1, the J gene TRBJ2-2; possibly TRBD2 for D (6 bases). From germline, CDR1 is DFQATT and CDR2 SNEGSKA (reference sequence). CDR3 length equals 14 residues. Deletions cut 2 bases from V and 4 bases from J, with 11 bases between. The CDR3, as DNA: TGCAGTGCTAGACCCGGGAGCGGCACCGGGGAGCTGTTTTTT. This translates into CSARPGSGTGELFF.

This clonotype was observed a few times. This sequence joins TRBV7-9 and TRBJ2-1, with no clear D. The CDR3 is 13 amino acids. Germline loops: CDR1 SEHNR, CDR2 FQNEAQ (reference sequence). The ends were cut back, 2 bases at V and 9 bases at J, with 11 bases in the middle. CDR3 in DNA: TGTGCCAGCAGCTTAAAAGGCGCGGTTGAGCAGTTCTTC. Translating it yields CASSLKGAVEQFF.

This clonotype came up many times. The chain's CDR3 is CSVESLLAGGGEEQFF. DNA for the CDR3: TGCAGCGTTGAATCCCTACTAGCGGGAGGCGGCGAGGAGCAGTTCTTC. This sequence joins TRBV29-1 and TRBJ2-1; 12 nucleotides match TRBD2. This CDR3 comprises 16 residues. Per germline, CDR1 SQVTM and CDR2 ANQGSEA. Losses at the gene ends were 2 bases for V and 10 bases for J; bases not matched to a gene: 12.

The sample holds many counts of this clonotype. J is TRBJ2-1 and V is TRBV7-2; D tentatively fits TRBD1 or TRBD2 (6 bases each). The V gene's germline CDR1 is SGHTA and CDR2 FQGNSA. The CDR3 contains 15 residues. V was trimmed by 3 bases and J by 5 bases, leaving 14 bases between them. The CDR3 DNA sequence: TGTGCCAGCAGCTTGACTCCGGAGGGGGACAATGAGCAGTTCTTC. The encoded protein is CASSLTPEGDNEQFF.

This clonotype was counted a few times. This sequence joins TRBV12-3 or TRBV12-4 and TRBJ1-2, with 7 bases matching TRBD1. This CDR3 has 13 amino acids. V trimming: 5 bases; J trimming: 8 bases; junction bases outside the gene matches: 8. In nucleotides, the CDR3 is TGTGCCAGCAGTGCAGGGGGGATCAGAGGCTACACCTTC. Protein sequence: CASSAGGIRGYTF.

The CDR3: CASSATSGEGSYNEQFF. CDR3 nucleotides: TGTGCCAGCAGCGCCACTAGCGGAGAGGGCTCCTACAATGAGCAGTTCTTC. The chain couples TRBV11-3 to TRBJ2-1; 8 bases match TRBD2. Per the germline V gene, CDR1 is SGHNT and CDR2 is YENEEA. The CDR3 spans 17 residues. V lost 5 bases and J lost 0; bases outside the gene matches: 9. The full variable domain, with the rest looked up from reference TRBV11-3 and TRBJ2-1, is EAGVVQSPRYKIIEKKQPVAFWCNPISGHNTLYWYLQNLGQGPELLIRYENEEAVDDSQLPKDRFSAERLKGVDSTLKIQPAELGDSAVYLCASSATSGEGSYNEQFFGPGTRLTVL.

Remarks on this clonotype: This may stem from a read error, because a much larger clone lies one nucleotide away. V usage is TRBV5-1 and J usage is TRBJ2-1; D unresolved. V lost 4 bases to trimming and J lost 0 bases, with 14 bases between them. The CDR3 is made up of 16 amino acids. Germline V gene lookup returns CDR1 SGHRS and CDR2 YFSETQ. DNA for the CDR3: TGCGCCAGCAGCCCCCTTGTGCGGAGCTCCTACAATGAGCAGTTCTTC. Protein: CASSPLVRSSYNEQFF.

This clonotype was counted a few times. The rearrangement joins TRBV7-2 to TRBJ2-5; 14 bases are shared with TRBD2. The germline CDR1 and CDR2 sequences are SGHTA and FQGNSA. The CDR3 has 16 residues. V was clipped by 5 bases and J by 5 bases; unmatched bases: 7. CDR3 DNA: TGTGCCAGCAGCATGGGGACTAGCGGGAGTGGCGAGACCCAGTACTTC. It yields the protein CASSMGTSGSGETQYF.

This clonotype was seen more than once but under ten times. The chain employs TRBV27 and TRBJ2-1, with D uncertain. Trimming took off 2 bases at V and 14 bases at J, with 13 bases between the two ends. Germline V CDR1 and CDR2: MNHEY, SMNVEV (reference sequence). This CDR3 has 12 residues. The CDR3 coding sequence is TGTGCCAGCAGTTTAGGAACGGCACGAAAGTTCTTC. This codes for CASSLGTARKFF.